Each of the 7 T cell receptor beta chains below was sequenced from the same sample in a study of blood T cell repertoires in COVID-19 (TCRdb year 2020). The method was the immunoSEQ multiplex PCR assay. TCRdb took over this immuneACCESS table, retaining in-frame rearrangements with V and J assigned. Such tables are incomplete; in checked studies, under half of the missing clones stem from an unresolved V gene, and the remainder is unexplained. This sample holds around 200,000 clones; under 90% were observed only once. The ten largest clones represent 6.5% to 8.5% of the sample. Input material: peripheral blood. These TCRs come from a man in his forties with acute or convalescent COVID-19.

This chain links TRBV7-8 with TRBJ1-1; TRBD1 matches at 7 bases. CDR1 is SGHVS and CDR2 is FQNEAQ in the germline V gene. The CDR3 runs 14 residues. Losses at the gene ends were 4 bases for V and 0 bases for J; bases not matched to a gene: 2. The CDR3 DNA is TGTGCCAGCAGCTCGACAGGGATGAACACTGAAGCTTTCTTT. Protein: CASSSTGMNTEAFF.

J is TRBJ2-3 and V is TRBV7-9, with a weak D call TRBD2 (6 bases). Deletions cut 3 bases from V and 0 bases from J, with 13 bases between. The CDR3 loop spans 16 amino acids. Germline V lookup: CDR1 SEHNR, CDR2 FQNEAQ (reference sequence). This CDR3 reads CASSFEGLLSTDTQYF. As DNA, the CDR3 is TGTGCCAGCAGCTTTGAGGGACTCCTAAGCACAGATACGCAGTATTTT.

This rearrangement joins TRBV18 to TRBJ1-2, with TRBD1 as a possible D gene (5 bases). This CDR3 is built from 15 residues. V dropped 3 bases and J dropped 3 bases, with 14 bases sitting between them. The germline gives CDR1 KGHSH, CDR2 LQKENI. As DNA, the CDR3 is TGTGCCAGCTCACCGCAGAACCGGGGGGACTATGGCTACACCTTC. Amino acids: CASSPQNRGDYGYTF.

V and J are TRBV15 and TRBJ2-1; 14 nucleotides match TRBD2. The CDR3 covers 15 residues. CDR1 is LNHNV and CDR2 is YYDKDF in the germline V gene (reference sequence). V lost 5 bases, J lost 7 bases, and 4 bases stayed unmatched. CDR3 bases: TGTGCCACCAGCCCACGGACTAGCGGGGGGAATGAGCAGTTCTTC. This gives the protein CATSPRTSGGNEQFF.

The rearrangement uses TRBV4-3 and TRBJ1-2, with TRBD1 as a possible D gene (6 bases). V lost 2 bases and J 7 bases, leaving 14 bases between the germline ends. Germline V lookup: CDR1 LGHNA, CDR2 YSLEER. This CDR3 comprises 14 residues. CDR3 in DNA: TGCGCCAGCAGCCAAAGGACAGCCTCTCGTGGCTACACCTTC. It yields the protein CASSQRTASRGYTF.

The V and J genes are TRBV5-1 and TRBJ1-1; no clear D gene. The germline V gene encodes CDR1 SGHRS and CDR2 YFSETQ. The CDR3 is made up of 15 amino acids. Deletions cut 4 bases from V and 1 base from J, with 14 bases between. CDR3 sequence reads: CASSPRGAENTEAFF. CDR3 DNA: TGCGCCAGCAGCCCCCGAGGTGCTGAGAACACTGAAGCTTTCTTT.

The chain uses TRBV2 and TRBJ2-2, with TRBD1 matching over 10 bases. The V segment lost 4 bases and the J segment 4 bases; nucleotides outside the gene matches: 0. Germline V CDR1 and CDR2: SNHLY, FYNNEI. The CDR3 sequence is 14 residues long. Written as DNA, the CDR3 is TGTGCCAGCAGTGGGGACAGGGGCACCGGGGAGCTGTTTTTT. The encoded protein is CASSGDRGTGELFF.